The 3 T cell receptor beta chains in this list originate from one sample, sequenced in a study of shared T cell receptors in the human thymus. Here immunoSEQ multiplex PCR was the method, and the copy in TCRdb shows in-frame clones only, minus some. Here the sample spans about 380,000 clones, around 93% being singletons. The sample consisted of thymocytes. The receptor set was obtained from a human donor.

V is TRBV28 and J is TRBJ2-1, with 11 nucleotides matching TRBD2. With 0 bases clipped from V and 6 bases from J, the junction kept 4 bases outside the gene matches. The CDR3 length is 16 residues. From germline, CDR1 is MDHEN and CDR2 SYDVKM. The CDR3 nucleotides read TGTGCCAGCAGTTTATGGGTAGCGGGAGGGTGCAATGAGCAGTTCTTC. Protein: CASSLWVAGGCNEQFF.

This sequence joins TRBV28 and TRBJ1-1; D unresolved. The CDR3 extends over 13 amino acids. Germline loops: CDR1 MDHEN, CDR2 SYDVKM. The V end was cut by 3 bases, the J end by 3 bases, with 8 bases between. This CDR3 reads CASSFSPYTEAFF. The CDR3 coding sequence is TGTGCCAGCAGTTTTTCCCCTTACACTGAAGCTTTCTTT. Full variable domain (outside the CDR3, taken from reference TRBV28 and TRBJ1-1): DVKVTQSSRYLVKRTGEKVFLECVQDMDHENMFWYRQDPGLGLRLIYFSYDVKMKEKGDIPEGYSVSREKKERFSLILESASTNQTSMYLCASSFSPYTEAFFGQGTRLTVV.

The chain uses TRBV28 and TRBJ2-2; 8 bases are shared with TRBD1. Germline loops: CDR1 MDHEN, CDR2 SYDVKM. With 6 bases clipped from V and 5 bases from J, the junction kept 14 bases outside the gene matches. This CDR3 region has 17 residues. This chain's CDR3 is CASSRIPGGLKTGELFF. CDR3 DNA sequence: TGTGCCAGCAGCCGCATCCCAGGGGGCCTGAAGACCGGGGAGCTGTTTTTT. Full variable domain (outside the CDR3, taken from reference TRBV28 and TRBJ2-2): DVKVTQSSRYLVKRTGEKVFLECVQDMDHENMFWYRQDPGLGLRLIYFSYDVKMKEKGDIPEGYSVSREKKERFSLILESASTNQTSMYLCASSRIPGGLKTGELFFGEGSRLTVL.